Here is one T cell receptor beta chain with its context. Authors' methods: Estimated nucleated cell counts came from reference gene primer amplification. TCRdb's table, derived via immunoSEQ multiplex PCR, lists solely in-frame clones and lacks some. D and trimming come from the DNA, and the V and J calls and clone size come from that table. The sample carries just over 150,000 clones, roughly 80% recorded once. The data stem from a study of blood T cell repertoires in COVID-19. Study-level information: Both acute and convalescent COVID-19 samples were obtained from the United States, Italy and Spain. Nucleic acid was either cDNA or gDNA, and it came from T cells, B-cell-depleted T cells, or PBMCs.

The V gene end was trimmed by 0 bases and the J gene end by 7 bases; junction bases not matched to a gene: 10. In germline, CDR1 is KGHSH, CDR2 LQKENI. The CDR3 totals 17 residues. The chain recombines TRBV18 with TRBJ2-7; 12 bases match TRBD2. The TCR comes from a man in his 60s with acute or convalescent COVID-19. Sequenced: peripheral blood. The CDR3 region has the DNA TGTGCCAGCTCACCACCCTATACTAGCGGGAGGCCCCTGGAGCAGTACTTC. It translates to CASSPPYTSGRPLEQYF.